This passage covers 30 T cell receptor beta chains from one sample sequenced in a study of blood T cells in healthy people across ages. A second about 7 to 12 cycle PCR used barcoded and J-beta primers. One entry per CDR3 protein results from TCRdb running MiXCR on the 5' RACE reads. The repertoire holds some 560,000 distinct CDR3 sequences, with about 27% as singletons. The data were also submitted as part of a second study, on T cells of mothers and their children.

The sequenced sample was blood. The receptors come from a boy between 2 and 10 years old in good health.

The V call is TRBV7-9, the J call TRBJ2-6; 8 nucleotides align to TRBD2. V lost 7 bases to trimming and J lost 2 bases; unmatched junction nucleotides: 10. CDR3 length equals 17 residues. The germline CDR1 and CDR2 sequences are SEHNR and FQNEAQ (reference sequence). The CDR3 DNA reads TGTGCCAGCATAAGTTTTAGCGGGAATACTGGGGCCAACGTCCTGACTTTC. Amino acid sequence: CASISFSGNTGANVLTF. Looking up the rest from reference TRBV7-9 and TRBJ2-6 gives the full variable domain: DTGVSQNPRHKITKRGQNVTFRCDPISEHNRLYWYRQTLGQGPEFLTYFQNEAQLEKSRLLSDRFSAERPKGSFSTLEIQRTEQGDSAMYLCASISFSGNTGANVLTFGAGSRLTVL.

About this clonotype itself: Lacking the conserved final phenylalanine or tryptophan, this CDR3 likely reflects a read error. The chain combines TRBV9 with TRBJ2-5; 14 bases map to TRBD2. With 0 bases clipped from V and 2 bases from J, the junction kept 6 bases outside the gene matches. This CDR3 is built from 18 residues. In germline, CDR1 is SGDLS, CDR2 YYNGEE. CDR3 in DNA: TGTGCCAGCAGCGTAGGAGGACTAGCGGGGGGACTACAAGAGACCCAGTACTCC. It yields the protein CASSVGGLAGGLQETQYS.

J is TRBJ2-7 and V is TRBV5-1; perhaps TRBD1 as D (6 bases). The CDR3 contains 14 residues. Germline V gene sequence: CDR1 SGHRS, CDR2 YFSETQ. V lost 0 bases and J 2 bases, leaving 9 bases between the germline ends. CDR3 sequence (DNA): TGCGCCAGCAGCTTGGGACAGGACGCCTACGAGCAGTACTTC. Its translation: CASSLGQDAYEQYF.

The chain combines TRBV27 with TRBJ2-7; D might be TRBD1 or TRBD2, each matching 5 bases. The germline V gene encodes CDR1 MNHEY and CDR2 SMNVEV (reference sequence). Between the trimmed V and J ends, which lost 0 bases and 2 bases, there was a span of 14 bases. The CDR3 has 16 amino acids. CDR3 sequence: CASSLSSWGLTYEQYF. The CDR3 nucleotides read TGTGCCAGCAGTTTATCTTCTTGGGGGTTAACCTACGAGCAGTACTTC.

This chain joins TRBV2 and TRBJ2-3; 9 nucleotides align to TRBD1. From germline, CDR1 is SNHLY and CDR2 FYNNEI. V lost 6 bases, J lost 2 bases, and 9 bases stayed unmatched. The CDR3 is 16 residues long. The CDR3 loop is CASRLTGTGYTDTQYF. The CDR3 coding sequence is TGTGCCAGCAGGTTAACCGGGACAGGGTACACAGATACGCAGTATTTT. Combining the CDR3 with reference TRBV2 and TRBJ2-3 gives the whole variable domain EPEVTQTPSHQVTQMGQEVILRCVPISNHLYFYWYRQILGQKVEFLVSFYNNEISEKSEIFDDQFSVERPDGSNFTLKIRSTKLEDSAMYFCASRLTGTGYTDTQYFGPGTRLTVL.

The chain links TRBV6-6 to TRBJ1-1, with a weak D call TRBD1 (6 bases). Per the germline V gene, CDR1 is MNHNY and CDR2 is SVGAGI (reference sequence). V shed 0 bases and J shed 2 bases, with 10 bases lying between them. CDR3 length: 15 amino acids. DNA of the CDR3: TGTGCCAGCAGTTACTCGTTGGGGGGCAACACTGAAGCTTTCTTT. Protein: CASSYSLGGNTEAFF.

This clonotype showed up just a few times. V is TRBV12-3 or TRBV12-4 and J is TRBJ1-2; possibly TRBD1 for D (6 bases). The CDR3 loop spans 13 amino acids. V was shortened by 8 bases and J by 4 bases, with 14 bases between the two germline ends. The CDR3 reads CASREGEGYGYTF. The CDR3 region has the DNA TGTGCCAGCCGAGAGGGGGAGGGCTATGGCTACACCTTC.

CDR3 nucleotides: TGTGCCAGCAGCTTTAGGGCAGGCCAAATAGTGAACACTGAAGCTTTCTTT. It specifies CASSFRAGQIVNTEAFF. The V and J genes are TRBV7-2 and TRBJ1-1, with unresolved D. The CDR3 is 17 residues long. CDR1 and CDR2 from the germline V gene are SGHTA and FQGNSA. V lost 3 bases, J lost 0 bases, and 17 bases lay in between.

This clonotype has a handful of counts. The chain carries TRBV7-2 and TRBJ2-5; the match to TRBD2 covers 14 bases. With the DNA end fitting TRBJ2-7 better, the J assignment may be wrong. The CDR3 runs to 18 residues. Germline V gene lookup returns CDR1 SGHTA and CDR2 FQGNSA. The CDR3 loop reads CASSRQGTSGRYPYEQYF. The CDR3 DNA follows: TGTGCCAGCAGCCGTCAAGGGACTAGCGGGAGATACCCCTACGAGCAGTACTTC.

This chain joins TRBV10-3 and TRBJ2-5; the match to TRBD2 covers 12 bases. Germline V lookup: CDR1 ENHRY, CDR2 SYGVKD. This CDR3 contains 16 residues. Trimming at V came to 4 bases and at J to 4 bases, leaving 7 bases not matched to a gene. This CDR3 is CAISGTSGAAGETQYF. Written as DNA, the CDR3 is TGTGCCATCAGTGGGACTAGCGGGGCGGCAGGAGAGACCCAGTACTTC.

V usage is TRBV7-9 and J usage is TRBJ2-5; either TRBD1 or TRBD2 may supply D (6 bases each). The CDR3 has 16 amino acids. The germline V gene has CDR1 SEHNR and CDR2 FQNEAQ (reference sequence). The V end was cut by 1 base, the J end by 5 bases, with 17 bases between. CDR3 in DNA: TGTGCCAGCAGCTTAGACCAGGGGAGGTTCGCGGAGACCCAGTACTTC. Its protein is CASSLDQGRFAETQYF.

The chain joins TRBV6-6 to TRBJ2-1, with 7 bases lining up with TRBD2. The germline CDR1 and CDR2 sequences are MNHNY and SVGAGI (reference sequence). The CDR3 spans 15 residues. V lost 0 bases, J lost 4 bases, and 3 bases stayed unmatched. The CDR3 loop reads CASSYSGGAYNEQFF. The CDR3 nucleotides are TGTGCCAGCAGTTACTCGGGAGGGGCTTACAATGAGCAGTTCTTC.

This chain uses TRBV27 with TRBJ2-2; no reliable D call. Germline CDR1 MNHEY, CDR2 SMNVEV (reference sequence). V was shortened by 3 bases and J by 7 bases, with 15 bases between the two germline ends. The CDR3 is 15 amino acids. CDR3 sequence: CASSFIGLVVGELFF. CDR3 bases: TGTGCCAGCAGTTTCATAGGGCTAGTGGTCGGGGAGCTGTTTTTT.

This clonotype was seen ten or more times. The chain recombines TRBV18 with TRBJ1-5, with TRBD1 matching 9 bases. CDR3 size: 15 residues. Per the germline V gene, CDR1 is KGHSH and CDR2 is LQKENI. V dropped 4 bases and J dropped 4; count of bases not matched to a gene: 5. CDR3 sequence (DNA): TGTGCCAGCTCACTGGCGGGACAGGGAAATCAGCCCCAGCATTTT. Protein sequence: CASSLAGQGNQPQHF. Supplemented by reference TRBV18 and TRBJ1-5, the full variable domain reads NAGVMQNPRHLVRRRGQEARLRCSPMKGHSHVYWYRQLPEEGLKFMVYLQKENIIDESGMPKERFSAEFPKEGPSILRIQQVVRGDSAAYFCASSLAGQGNQPQHFGDGTRLSIL.

This clonotype was observed many times. This chain links TRBV29-1 with TRBJ2-2, with 11 bases matching TRBD1. This CDR3 is 14 amino acids long. Germline-derived CDR1 and CDR2 are SQVTM and ANQGSEA. With 5 bases clipped from V and 3 bases from J, the junction kept 2 bases outside the gene matches. CDR3 loop: CSVRTGGHTGELFF. The CDR3 DNA follows: TGCAGCGTTCGGACAGGGGGCCACACCGGGGAGCTGTTTTTT.

The chain uses TRBV20-1 and TRBJ2-2; D is ambiguous. The CDR3 extends over 13 amino acids. V lost 7 bases and J lost 0, with 9 bases in between. Germline V lookup: CDR1 DFQATT, CDR2 SNEGSKA (reference sequence). CDR3 loop: CSGIASNTGELFF. CDR3 sequence (DNA): TGCAGTGGCATAGCATCGAACACCGGGGAGCTGTTTTTT.

A few counts support this clonotype. The rearrangement uses TRBV9 and TRBJ2-1; a weak D match, TRBD2 (7 bases). This CDR3 has 13 amino acids. CDR1 SGDLS and CDR2 YYNGEE come from the germline V gene. Deletions cut 3 bases from V and 8 bases from J, with 12 bases between. The DNA for the CDR3 is TGTGCCAGCAGCGCGGGGGGCCCTTATGAGCAGTTCTTC. Translating it yields CASSAGGPYEQFF.

This clonotype was picked up one time. This chain uses TRBV30 with TRBJ2-2; D remains ambiguous. The V end was cut by 1 base, the J end by 2 bases, with 14 bases between. CDR1 and CDR2 from the germline V gene are GTSNPN and SVGIG (reference sequence). The CDR3 is 16 amino acids. CDR3 residues: CAWSDLLGSNTGELFF. The CDR3 coding sequence is TGTGCCTGGAGTGACCTCCTGGGCTCCAACACCGGGGAGCTGTTTTTT.

At least ten counts were recorded for this clonotype. This rearrangement joins TRBV19 to TRBJ2-1; D gene uncertain. Germline CDR1 is LNHDA and CDR2 is SQIVND (reference sequence). CDR3 length equals 14 residues. Trimming removed 0 bases from V and 8 bases from J, with 11 bases in between. CDR3 residues: CASSIDGDSHEQFF. The CDR3 DNA reads as TGTGCCAGTAGTATAGATGGGGATTCCCATGAGCAGTTCTTC.

This clonotype was counted only a few times. The rearrangement joins TRBV6-5 to TRBJ2-5; 11 bases agree with TRBD1. The end of the DNA aligns better with TRBJ2-1, so the J call may be wrong. This CDR3 spans 15 amino acids. CDR1 MNHEY and CDR2 SVGAGI come from the germline V gene. CDR3 in amino acids: CASSFGQGAYNEQFF. CDR3 in DNA: TGTGCCAGCAGTTTCGGACAGGGGGCTTACAATGAGCAGTTCTTC.

This clonotype has only a few counts. V is TRBV7-9 and J is TRBJ2-5; 7 bases fit TRBD1. V lost 5 bases and J lost 5; bases outside the gene matches: 5. Germline-derived CDR1 and CDR2 are SEHNR and FQNEAQ (reference sequence). The CDR3 runs to 13 residues. CDR3 sequence reads: CASSTGQVETQYF. The CDR3 DNA reads as TGTGCCAGCAGCACCGGACAGGTGGAGACCCAGTACTTC.

There are a few counts of this clonotype. The chain is built from TRBV2 and TRBJ1-1; D call uncertain. The CDR3 has 11 amino acids. The germline V gene has CDR1 SNHLY and CDR2 FYNNEI. V lost 6 bases and J 11 bases, leaving 13 bases between the germline ends. CDR3 protein: CASRVKVGAFF. The DNA of the CDR3 is TGTGCCAGCAGGGTCAAGGTTGGGGCTTTCTTT.

This sequence joins TRBV20-1 and TRBJ2-5; TRBD2 matches at 12 bases. Unmatched junction bases numbered 8, after V lost 3 bases and J lost 3 bases. The CDR3 is made up of 16 amino acids. Germline CDR1 reads DFQATT; CDR2 reads SNEGSKA (reference sequence). DNA for the CDR3: TGCAGTGCTAGTGTCCTAGCGGGAGGGTGGGAAGAGACCCAGTACTTC. Translated: CSASVLAGGWEETQYF.

The genes are TRBV10-1 and TRBJ2-2; D gene ambiguous. The CDR3 extends over 15 amino acids. Per the germline V gene, CDR1 is WNHNN and CDR2 is SYGVQD (reference sequence). Trimming pared 11 bases from V and 4 bases from J, leaving 20 bases between. DNA for the CDR3: TGCGCCGTCTCGTCCAGTTCGGAAAGCACCGGGGAGCTGTTTTTT. Amino acid sequence: CAVSSSSESTGELFF.

The chain has TRBV20-1 and TRBJ2-5; 8 positions agree with TRBD1. V shed 6 bases and J 6 bases; nucleotides not matched to a gene: 6. The CDR3 length is 12 residues. The V gene's germline CDR1 is DFQATT and CDR2 SNEGSKA (reference sequence). CDR3 coding DNA: TGCAGTGCCTTCAGGACAGGGCAGACCCAGTACTTC. Protein product: CSAFRTGQTQYF.

In the case of this clonotype: Mismatch with germline at one junction end may stem from a read error. The gene calls are TRBV9 and TRBJ2-5; D possibly corresponds to TRBD1 (6 bases). Germline loops: CDR1 SGDLS, CDR2 YYNGEE. This CDR3 has 15 amino acids. This CDR3 reads CASSPGVLAPETQYF. DNA of the CDR3: TGCGCCAGCAGCCCAGGGGTTCTAGCCCCGGAGACCCAGTACTTC.

The V gene is TRBV25-1, the J gene TRBJ2-1, with D possibly matching TRBD2 (6 bases). CDR3 length: 16 amino acids. Germline V CDR1 and CDR2: MGHDK, SYGVNS. V was trimmed by 2 bases and J by 7 bases, leaving 18 bases between them. The CDR3 bases are TGTGCCAGCAGTGAAGGCCCCCCGGGAGCTTGGAATGAGCAGTTCTTC. Translating it yields CASSEGPPGAWNEQFF.

In its sample, this clonotype was seen many times. V gene TRBV7-9 combines with J gene TRBJ2-5; D is possibly TRBD2 (5 bases). The germline V gene encodes CDR1 SEHNR and CDR2 FQNEAQ (reference sequence). The germline V and J ends were trimmed by 2 bases and 3 bases, with 7 bases remaining between them. The CDR3 sequence is 13 residues long. CDR3 bases: TGTGCCAGCAGCTTATCCGGGAAAGAGACCCAGTACTTC. It is translated as CASSLSGKETQYF.

The table lists this clonotype with a few counts. CDR3 DNA: TGTGCCAGCAGCTTAACTAGCCAACAAGAGACCCAGTACTTC. Its protein product is CASSLTSQQETQYF. This rearrangement joins TRBV7-9 to TRBJ2-5; maybe TRBD2 (6 bases). This CDR3 region has 14 residues. CDR1 SEHNR and CDR2 FQNEAQ come from the germline V gene (reference sequence). Deletions cut 2 bases from V and 2 bases from J, with 9 bases between.

V is TRBV30 and J is TRBJ2-1; D possibly corresponds to TRBD2 (5 bases). Judging by the DNA end, TRBJ2-5 fits better; the J call may be wrong. The CDR3 extends over 15 amino acids. CDR1 is GTSNPN and CDR2 is SVGIG in the germline V gene (reference sequence). CDR3: CAWSVQDLAQETQYF. Written as DNA, the CDR3 is TGTGCCTGGAGTGTACAAGATCTAGCTCAAGAGACCCAGTACTTC.